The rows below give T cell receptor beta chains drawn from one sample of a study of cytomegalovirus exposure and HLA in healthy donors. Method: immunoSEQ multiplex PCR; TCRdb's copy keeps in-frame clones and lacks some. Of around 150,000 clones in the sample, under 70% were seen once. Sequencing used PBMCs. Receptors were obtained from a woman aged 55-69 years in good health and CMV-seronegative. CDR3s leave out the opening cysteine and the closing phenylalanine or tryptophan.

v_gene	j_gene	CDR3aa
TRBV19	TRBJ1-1	ASSKRTGNTEAF
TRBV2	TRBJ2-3	ARRGLDTQY
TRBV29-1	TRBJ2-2	SVVVGGVPGELF
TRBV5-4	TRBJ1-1	ASSLVGAVNTEAF
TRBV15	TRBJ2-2	ATSSFRGTSGTGELF
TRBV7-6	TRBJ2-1	ASSWGGTGGADEQF
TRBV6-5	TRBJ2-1	ASSYRSQRENNEQF
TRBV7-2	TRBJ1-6	ASSPPGGGAGSPLH
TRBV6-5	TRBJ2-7	ASSYSFFNYEQY
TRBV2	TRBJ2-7	ASSAPRDPINGQY
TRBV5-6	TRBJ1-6	ASSAGRPNPLH
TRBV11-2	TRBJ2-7	ASSPGTEYEQY
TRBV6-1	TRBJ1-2	ASSEQTVGYGYT
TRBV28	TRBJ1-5	ASRSPNQPQH
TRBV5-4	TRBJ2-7	ASSLGTNYEQY
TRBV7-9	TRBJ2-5	SSSLPASLETQY
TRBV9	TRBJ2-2	ASSVTGNTGELF
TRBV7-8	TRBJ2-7	ASSLVVRGSVEQY
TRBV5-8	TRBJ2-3	ASSPQQGTAPDTQY
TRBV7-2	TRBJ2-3	ASSSRTSGVQQY
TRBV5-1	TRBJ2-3	ASSLASGTGDDTQY
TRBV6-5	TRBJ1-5	ASSSRGSNQPQH
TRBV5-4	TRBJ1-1	ASSIPQGVGTEAF
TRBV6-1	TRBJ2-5	ASSEAGGQETQY
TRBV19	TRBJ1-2	ASSRDRGGYGYT
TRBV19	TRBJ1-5	ASSTGRVAAVGNQPQH
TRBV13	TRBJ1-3	ASSLRTGLNTIY
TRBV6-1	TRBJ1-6	ASTPGYYNSPLH
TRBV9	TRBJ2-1	ASSVGASGGYNEQF
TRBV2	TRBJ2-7	ASLVDGHSYEQY
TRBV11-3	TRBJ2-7	ASSSGQDYEQY
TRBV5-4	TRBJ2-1	ASSLEVAGEQF
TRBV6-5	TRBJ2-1	ASSYKRGIDNEQF
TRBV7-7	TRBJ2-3	ASSPGLAGDTQY
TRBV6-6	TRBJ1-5	ASSYFGLGQPQH
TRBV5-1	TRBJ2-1	ASSLTGTVGNEQF
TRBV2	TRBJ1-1	ASGGTGNTEAF
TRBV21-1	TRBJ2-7	ASSNGHPGQGYEQY
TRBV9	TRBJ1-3	ASSRRGDRGLGNTIY
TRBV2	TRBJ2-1	ASSEAIAGEQF